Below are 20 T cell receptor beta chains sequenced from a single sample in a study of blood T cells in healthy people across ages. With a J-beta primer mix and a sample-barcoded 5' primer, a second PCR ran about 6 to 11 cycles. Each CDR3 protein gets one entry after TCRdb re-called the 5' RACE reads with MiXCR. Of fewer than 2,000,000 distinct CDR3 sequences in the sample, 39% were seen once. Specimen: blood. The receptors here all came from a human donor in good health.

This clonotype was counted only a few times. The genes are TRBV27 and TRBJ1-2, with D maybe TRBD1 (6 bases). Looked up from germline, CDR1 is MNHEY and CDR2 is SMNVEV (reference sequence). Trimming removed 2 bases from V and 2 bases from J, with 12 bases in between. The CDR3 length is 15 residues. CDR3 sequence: CASSLVGAGNYGYTF. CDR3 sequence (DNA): TGTGCCAGCAGTTTAGTGGGGGCTGGAAACTATGGCTACACCTTC.

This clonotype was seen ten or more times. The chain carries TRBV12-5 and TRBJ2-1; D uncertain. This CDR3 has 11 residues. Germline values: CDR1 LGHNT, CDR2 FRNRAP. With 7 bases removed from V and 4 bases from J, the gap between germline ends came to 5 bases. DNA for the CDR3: TGTGCTAGTGCCGCTTACAATGAGCAGTTCTTC. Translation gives CASAAYNEQFF. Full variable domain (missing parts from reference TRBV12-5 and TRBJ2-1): DARVTQTPRHKVTEMGQEVTMRCQPILGHNTVFWYRQTMMQGLELLAYFRNRAPLDDSGMPKDRFSAEMPDATLATLKIQPSEPRDSAVYFCASAAYNEQFFGPGTRLTVL.

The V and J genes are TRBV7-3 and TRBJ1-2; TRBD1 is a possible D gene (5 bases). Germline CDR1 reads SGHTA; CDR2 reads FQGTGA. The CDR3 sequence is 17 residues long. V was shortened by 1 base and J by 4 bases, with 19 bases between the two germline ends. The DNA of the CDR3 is TGTGCCAGCAGCTTAAAAGGCGGGGGGATTGGGGCCTATGGCTACACCTTC. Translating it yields CASSLKGGGIGAYGYTF.

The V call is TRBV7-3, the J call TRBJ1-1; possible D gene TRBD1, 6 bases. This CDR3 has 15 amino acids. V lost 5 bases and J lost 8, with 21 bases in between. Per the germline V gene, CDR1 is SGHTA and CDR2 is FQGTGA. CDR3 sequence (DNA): TGTGCCAGCAGCCCTACTCACATACAGGGCGGGGAAGCTTTCTTT. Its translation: CASSPTHIQGGEAFF.

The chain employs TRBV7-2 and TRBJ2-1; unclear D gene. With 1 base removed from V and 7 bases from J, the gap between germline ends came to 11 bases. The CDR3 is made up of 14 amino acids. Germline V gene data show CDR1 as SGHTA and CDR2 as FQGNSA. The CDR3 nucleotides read TGTGCCAGCAGCTTAGTAGACCTGTCTAATGAGCAGTTCTTC. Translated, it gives CASSLVDLSNEQFF.

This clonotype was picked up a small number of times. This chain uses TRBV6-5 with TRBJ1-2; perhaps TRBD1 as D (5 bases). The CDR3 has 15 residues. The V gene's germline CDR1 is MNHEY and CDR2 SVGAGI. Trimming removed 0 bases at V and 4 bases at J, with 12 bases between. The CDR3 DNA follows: TGTGCCAGCAGTTACTCGTCCGGGACCCCCTATGGCTACACCTTC. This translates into CASSYSSGTPYGYTF.

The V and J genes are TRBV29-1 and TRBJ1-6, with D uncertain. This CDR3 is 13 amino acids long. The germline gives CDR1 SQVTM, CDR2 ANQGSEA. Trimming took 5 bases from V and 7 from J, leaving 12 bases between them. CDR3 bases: TGCAGCGTTTACTCTGGCGGGAATTCACCCCTCCACTTT. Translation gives CSVYSGGNSPLHF.

CDR3 coding DNA: TGTGCCATCAGTCCGGGACAGGGCGGAGAGACCCAGTACTTC. Translation gives CAISPGQGGETQYF. The rearrangement joins TRBV10-3 to TRBJ2-5, with TRBD1 identical over 9 bases. The junction had 5 bases not matched to a gene; V was cut back by 5 bases and J by 4 bases. The CDR3 consists of 14 residues. CDR1 and CDR2 from the germline V gene are ENHRY and SYGVKD.

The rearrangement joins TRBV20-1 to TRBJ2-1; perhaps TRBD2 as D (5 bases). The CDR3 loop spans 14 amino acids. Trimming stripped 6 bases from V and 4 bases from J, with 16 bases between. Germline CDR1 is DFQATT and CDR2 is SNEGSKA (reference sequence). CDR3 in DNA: TGCAGTGCCGCCGTCCTACGGGGATACAATGAGCAGTTCTTC. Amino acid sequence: CSAAVLRGYNEQFF.

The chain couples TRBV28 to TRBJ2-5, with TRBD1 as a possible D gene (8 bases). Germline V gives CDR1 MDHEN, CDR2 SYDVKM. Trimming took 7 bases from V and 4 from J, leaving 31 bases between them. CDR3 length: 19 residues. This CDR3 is CASKPVQRGQARVGETQYF. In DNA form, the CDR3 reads TGTGCCAGCAAACCCGTTCAGCGGGGACAGGCGAGGGTTGGAGAGACCCAGTACTTC.

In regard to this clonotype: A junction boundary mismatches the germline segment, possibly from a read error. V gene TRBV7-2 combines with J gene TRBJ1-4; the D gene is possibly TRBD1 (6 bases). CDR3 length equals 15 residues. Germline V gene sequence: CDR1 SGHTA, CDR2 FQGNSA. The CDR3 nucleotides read TGTGCCAGCAGCTTATTCGGACAGCCGAATGGAAAACTGTTTTTT. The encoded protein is CASSLFGQPNGKLFF.

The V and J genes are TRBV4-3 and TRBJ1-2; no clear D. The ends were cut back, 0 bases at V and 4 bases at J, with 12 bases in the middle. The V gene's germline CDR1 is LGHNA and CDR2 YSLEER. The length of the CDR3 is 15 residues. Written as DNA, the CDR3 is TGCGCCAGCAGCCAAGACTTTCAGGTGGGCTATGGCTACACCTTC. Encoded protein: CASSQDFQVGYGYTF.

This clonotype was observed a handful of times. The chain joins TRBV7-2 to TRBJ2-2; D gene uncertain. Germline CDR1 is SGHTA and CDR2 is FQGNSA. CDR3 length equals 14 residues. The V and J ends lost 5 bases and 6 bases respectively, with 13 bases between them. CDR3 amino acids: CASSLASIPGELFF. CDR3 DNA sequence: TGTGCCAGCAGCCTGGCTAGTATCCCCGGGGAGCTGTTTTTT. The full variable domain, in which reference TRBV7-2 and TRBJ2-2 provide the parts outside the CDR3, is GAGVSQSPSNKVTEKGKDVELRCDPISGHTALYWYRQSLGQGLEFLIYFQGNSAPDKSGLPSDRFSAERTGGSVSTLTIQRTQQEDSAVYLCASSLASIPGELFFGEGSRLTVL.

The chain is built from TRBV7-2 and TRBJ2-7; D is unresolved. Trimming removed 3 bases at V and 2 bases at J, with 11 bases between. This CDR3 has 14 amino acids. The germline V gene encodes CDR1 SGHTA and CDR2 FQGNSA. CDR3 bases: TGTGCCAGCAGCTTCTATACCGAGACCTACGAGCAGTACTTC. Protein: CASSFYTETYEQYF.

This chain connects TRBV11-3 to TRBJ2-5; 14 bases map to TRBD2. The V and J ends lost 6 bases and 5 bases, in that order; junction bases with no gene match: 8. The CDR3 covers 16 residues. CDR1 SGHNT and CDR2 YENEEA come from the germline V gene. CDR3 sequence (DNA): TGTGCCAGCAGTTCCCGGACTAGCGGGGGGCCCGAGACCCAGTACTTC. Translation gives CASSSRTSGGPETQYF. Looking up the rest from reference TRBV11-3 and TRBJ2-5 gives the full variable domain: EAGVVQSPRYKIIEKKQPVAFWCNPISGHNTLYWYLQNLGQGPELLIRYENEEAVDDSQLPKDRFSAERLKGVDSTLKIQPAELGDSAVYLCASSSRTSGGPETQYFGPGTRLLVL.

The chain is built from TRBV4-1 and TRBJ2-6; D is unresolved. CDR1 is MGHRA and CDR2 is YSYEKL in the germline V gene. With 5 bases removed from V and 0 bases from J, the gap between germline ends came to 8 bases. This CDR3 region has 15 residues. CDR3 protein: CASSFEVSGANVLTF. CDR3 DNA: TGCGCCAGCAGCTTCGAGGTCTCTGGGGCCAACGTCCTGACTTTC.

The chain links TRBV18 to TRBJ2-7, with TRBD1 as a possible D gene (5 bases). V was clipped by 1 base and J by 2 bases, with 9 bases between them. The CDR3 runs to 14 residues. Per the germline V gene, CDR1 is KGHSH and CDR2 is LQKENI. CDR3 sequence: CASSPRQHTYEQYF. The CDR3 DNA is TGTGCCAGCTCACCACGACAGCACACCTACGAGCAGTACTTC.

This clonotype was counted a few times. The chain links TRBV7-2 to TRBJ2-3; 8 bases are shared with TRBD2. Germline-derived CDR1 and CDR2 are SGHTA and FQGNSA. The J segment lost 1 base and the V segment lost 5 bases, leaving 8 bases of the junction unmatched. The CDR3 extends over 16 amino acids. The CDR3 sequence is CASSPLRRGGTDTQYF. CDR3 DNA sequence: TGTGCCAGCAGCCCCTTGAGGCGGGGGGGCACAGATACGCAGTATTTT.

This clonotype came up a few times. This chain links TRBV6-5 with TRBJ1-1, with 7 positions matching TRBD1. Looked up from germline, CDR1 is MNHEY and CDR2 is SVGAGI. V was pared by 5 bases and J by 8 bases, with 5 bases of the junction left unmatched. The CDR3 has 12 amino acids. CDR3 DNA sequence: TGTGCCAGCAGTCCAACGGACAGGGAAGCTTTCTTT. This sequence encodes CASSPTDREAFF.

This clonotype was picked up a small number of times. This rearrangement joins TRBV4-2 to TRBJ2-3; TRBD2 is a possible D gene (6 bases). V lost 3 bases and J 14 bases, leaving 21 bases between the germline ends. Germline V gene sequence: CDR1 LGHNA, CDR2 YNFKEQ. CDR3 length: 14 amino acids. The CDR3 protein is CASSQSGTSPLSYF. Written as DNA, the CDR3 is TGTGCCAGCAGCCAGAGCGGAACTAGCCCCCTTTCGTATTTT.